This T cell receptor beta chain was retrieved from a study of OX40 agonist ivuxolimab in advanced cancers. Study-level information: Ivuxolimab, an agonistic anti-OX40 (CD134) antibody, was given to patients.

There are 12 residues in the CDR3. V lost 2 bases, J lost 5 bases, and 5 bases lay in between. Germline CDR1 reads SGHNT; CDR2 reads YENEEA. The method was immunoSEQ multiplex PCR; TCRdb's version includes in-frame clones alone and lacks a portion of them. The sample contains 70,000 to 100,000 clones, over 80% of which appear only once. Worth noting for this clone: Its antigen is currently unknown.

Study-level results: People who partly responded at 0.1-3.0 mg/kg had some of the least clonal expansion seen.

The source is an adult with an advanced solid tumor such as melanoma, head and neck, liver or kidney cancer. This material consisted of CD4+ or CD8+ T cells sorted from blood, taken in a trial of the OX40 agonist ivuxolimab. The chain recombines TRBV11-3 with TRBJ2-3; D is ambiguous. DNA for the CDR3: TGTGCCAGCAGCTTATCCGGAGATACGCAGTATTTT. This gives the protein CASSLSGDTQYF.